Listed below are T cell receptor beta chains from one sample, sequenced in a study of cytomegalovirus exposure and HLA in healthy donors. TCRdb's copy holds only in-frame clones and misses some; the assay was immunoSEQ multiplex PCR. The sample lists 110,000 to 150,000 clones, 80% to 90% occurring once. Sequenced material: PBMCs. The receptor source for this set is a woman aged 40 to 49 in good health and CMV-seropositive. Both conserved end residues are part of each CDR3. The order of the fields is clone size, D gene, J gene, V gene, CDR3 protein, CDR3 DNA. A D gene is named only where the DNA matches it firmly. Clone size is given for some rows only: seen once, a few or many times, or a class if the clone is expanded.

clone size: -
D gene: TRBD1
J gene: TRBJ2-5
V gene: TRBV6-5
CDR3 protein: CASSNRGPGETQYF
CDR3 DNA: TGTGCCAGCAGTAACAGGGGGCCAGGGGAGACCCAGTACTTC

clone size: -
D gene: TRBD2
J gene: TRBJ2-3
V gene: TRBV28
CDR3 protein: CASSPTSGSADTQYF
CDR3 DNA: TGTGCCAGCAGTCCGACTAGCGGGAGCGCAGATACGCAGTATTTT

clone size: -
D gene: -
J gene: TRBJ1-2
V gene: TRBV28
CDR3 protein: CASSEMRYGYTF
CDR3 DNA: TGTGCCAGCAGTGAAATGAGATATGGCTACACCTTC

clone size: -
D gene: TRBD2
J gene: TRBJ2-5
V gene: TRBV2
CDR3 protein: CASLEREGLGETQYF
CDR3 DNA: TGTGCCAGCCTTGAGCGGGAGGGCCTGGGGGAGACCCAGTACTTC

clone size: few
D gene: -
J gene: TRBJ1-2
V gene: TRBV7-9
CDR3 protein: CASSNRDYGYTF
CDR3 DNA: TGTGCCAGCAGCAACAGAGACTATGGCTACACCTTC

clone size: -
D gene: TRBD1
J gene: TRBJ2-6
V gene: TRBV9
CDR3 protein: CASTKGQSSGANVLTF
CDR3 DNA: TGTGCCAGCACTAAGGGACAGAGCTCTGGGGCCAACGTCCTGACTTTC

clone size: -
D gene: -
J gene: TRBJ2-7
V gene: TRBV6-5
CDR3 protein: CASSYSISGSHEQYF
CDR3 DNA: TGTGCCAGCAGTTACTCGATTTCTGGGAGCCACGAGCAGTACTTC

clone size: few
D gene: -
J gene: TRBJ1-1
V gene: TRBV19
CDR3 protein: CASGSEGRKTNTEAFF
CDR3 DNA: TGTGCCAGTGGCTCCGAGGGTCGGAAGACGAACACTGAAGCTTTCTTT

clone size: -
D gene: TRBD1
J gene: TRBJ2-7
V gene: TRBV28
CDR3 protein: CASSRTGTRFEQYF
CDR3 DNA: TGTGCCAGCAGCAGGACAGGGACGCGGTTCGAGCAGTACTTC

clone size: -
D gene: TRBD1
J gene: TRBJ1-2
V gene: TRBV19
CDR3 protein: CASSPRTGKIGGYTF
CDR3 DNA: TGTGCCAGTAGTCCCCGGACAGGGAAAATTGGGGGCTACACCTTC

clone size: -
D gene: -
J gene: TRBJ2-7
V gene: TRBV4-1
CDR3 protein: CASSLAQGRFYEQYF
CDR3 DNA: TGCGCCAGCAGCCTGGCACAGGGACGGTTCTACGAGCAGTACTTC

clone size: -
D gene: TRBD2
J gene: TRBJ2-7
V gene: TRBV27
CDR3 protein: CASRRTSVSYEQYF
CDR3 DNA: TGTGCCAGCAGAAGGACTAGCGTTTCTTACGAGCAGTACTTC

clone size: -
D gene: -
J gene: TRBJ2-3
V gene: TRBV4-3
CDR3 protein: CASSQERAILADTQYF
CDR3 DNA: TGCGCCAGCAGCCAAGAGCGGGCTATCCTGGCAGATACGCAGTATTTT

clone size: -
D gene: TRBD2
J gene: TRBJ2-1
V gene: TRBV4-3
CDR3 protein: CASSQDRAGGDNEQFF
CDR3 DNA: TGCGCCAGCAGCCAAGATCGAGCGGGGGGGGACAATGAGCAGTTCTTC

clone size: -
D gene: -
J gene: TRBJ2-7
V gene: TRBV28
CDR3 protein: CASSRGSYEQYF
CDR3 DNA: TGTGCCAGCAGCCGGGGATCCTACGAGCAGTACTTC

clone size: -
D gene: -
J gene: TRBJ2-1
V gene: TRBV7-8
CDR3 protein: CASSLSGSYNEQFF
CDR3 DNA: TGTGCCAGCAGCCTGAGCGGTTCCTACAATGAGCAGTTCTTC

clone size: -
D gene: TRBD1
J gene: TRBJ2-7
V gene: TRBV7-2
CDR3 protein: CASSVPGQGVHEQYF
CDR3 DNA: TGTGCCAGCAGCGTGCCGGGACAGGGGGTCCACGAGCAGTACTTC

clone size: -
D gene: -
J gene: TRBJ1-4
V gene: TRBV5-1
CDR3 protein: CASSSVGGIGEKLFF
CDR3 DNA: TGCGCCAGCAGTTCGGTGGGGGGAATCGGTGAAAAACTGTTTTTT

clone size: -
D gene: TRBD1
J gene: TRBJ2-7
V gene: TRBV4-1
CDR3 protein: CASSPEGQGKSYEQYF
CDR3 DNA: TGCGCCAGCAGCCCGGAGGGACAGGGGAAAAGTTACGAGCAGTACTTC

clone size: -
D gene: TRBD2
J gene: TRBJ2-3
V gene: TRBV23-1
CDR3 protein: CASGWTSGRDTQYF
CDR3 DNA: TGCGCCAGCGGCTGGACTAGCGGGAGAGATACGCAGTATTTT

clone size: once
D gene: -
J gene: TRBJ2-1
V gene: TRBV19
CDR3 protein: CASSGKVYNEQFF
CDR3 DNA: TGTGCCAGTAGCGGGAAGGTATACAATGAGCAGTTCTTC

clone size: -
D gene: TRBD2
J gene: TRBJ2-5
V gene: TRBV11-2
CDR3 protein: CASSPPRREGRETQYF
CDR3 DNA: TGTGCCAGCAGCCCCCCGCGGCGGGAGGGCCGAGAGACCCAGTACTTC

clone size: -
D gene: -
J gene: TRBJ1-1
V gene: TRBV30
CDR3 protein: CAWSVQSNTEAFF
CDR3 DNA: TGTGCCTGGAGTGTACAGAGTAACACTGAAGCTTTCTTT

clone size: -
D gene: -
J gene: TRBJ2-5
V gene: TRBV7-2
CDR3 protein: CASSLSGTQETQYF
CDR3 DNA: TGTGCCAGCAGCTTAAGCGGAACACAAGAGACCCAGTACTTC

clone size: -
D gene: -
J gene: TRBJ1-1
V gene: TRBV30
CDR3 protein: CAWNRGTHTEAFF
CDR3 DNA: TGTGCCTGGAATAGAGGCACCCACACTGAAGCTTTCTTT

clone size: -
D gene: -
J gene: TRBJ1-2
V gene: TRBV28
CDR3 protein: CASSLYFEGGYGYTF
CDR3 DNA: TGTGCCAGCAGCCTCTACTTTGAGGGTGGCTATGGCTACACCTTC

clone size: -
D gene: -
J gene: TRBJ2-7
V gene: TRBV6-6
CDR3 protein: CASSLPGGGANEQYF
CDR3 DNA: TGTGCCAGCAGTCTTCCTGGGGGAGGCGCGAACGAGCAGTACTTC

clone size: -
D gene: TRBD1
J gene: TRBJ1-1
V gene: TRBV7-2
CDR3 protein: CASSKLAPSRQGEKSFF
CDR3 DNA: TGTGCCAGCAGCAAATTAGCCCCCTCGCGGCAGGGGGAGAAATCTTTCTTT

clone size: -
D gene: -
J gene: TRBJ1-4
V gene: TRBV28
CDR3 protein: CASSSPTGEGGEKLFF
CDR3 DNA: TGTGCCAGCAGTTCCCCCACCGGGGAAGGAGGTGAAAAACTGTTTTTT

clone size: few
D gene: -
J gene: TRBJ1-6
V gene: TRBV6-5
CDR3 protein: CASSGGQHNSPLHF
CDR3 DNA: TGTGCCAGCAGTGGCGGACAGCATAATTCACCCCTCCACTTT

clone size: -
D gene: -
J gene: TRBJ2-7
V gene: TRBV14
CDR3 protein: CASSKSSEQYF
CDR3 DNA: TGTGCCAGCAGCAAAAGTAGCGAGCAGTACTTC

clone size: -
D gene: -
J gene: TRBJ1-4
V gene: TRBV6-6
CDR3 protein: CASSENTGLGEKLFF
CDR3 DNA: TGTGCCAGCAGCGAGAACACAGGGCTGGGTGAAAAACTGTTTTTT

clone size: once
D gene: -
J gene: TRBJ1-2
V gene: TRBV5-1
CDR3 protein: CASSVDRDGYTF
CDR3 DNA: TGCGCCAGCAGCGTTGACCGGGATGGCTACACCTTC

clone size: -
D gene: -
J gene: TRBJ2-3
V gene: TRBV6-1
CDR3 protein: CASALIPGGGDTQYF
CDR3 DNA: TGTGCCAGCGCCCTTATCCCCGGCGGTGGTGATACGCAGTATTTT

clone size: few
D gene: TRBD2
J gene: TRBJ2-7
V gene: TRBV5-6
CDR3 protein: CASSLLGGGRGAEQYF
CDR3 DNA: TGTGCCAGCAGCTTGCTTGGCGGCGGGAGAGGTGCAGAGCAGTACTTC

clone size: few
D gene: -
J gene: TRBJ1-5
V gene: TRBV6-5
CDR3 protein: CASSRGQYNQPQHF
CDR3 DNA: TGTGCCAGCAGTCGTGGCCAGTACAATCAGCCCCAGCATTTT

clone size: -
D gene: TRBD1
J gene: TRBJ2-6
V gene: TRBV7-6
CDR3 protein: CASSLTGVSGANVLTF
CDR3 DNA: TGTGCCAGCAGCTTAACAGGGGTCTCTGGGGCCAACGTCCTGACTTTC

clone size: -
D gene: TRBD1
J gene: TRBJ2-7
V gene: TRBV5-4
CDR3 protein: CASSFEGAREQYF
CDR3 DNA: TGTGCCAGCAGCTTTGAGGGGGCGAGAGAGCAGTACTTC

clone size: -
D gene: TRBD1
J gene: TRBJ1-1
V gene: TRBV6-6
CDR3 protein: CASSPLGQVSAEAFF
CDR3 DNA: TGTGCCAGCAGTCCCTTGGGACAGGTTTCCGCTGAAGCTTTCTTT

clone size: -
D gene: -
J gene: TRBJ1-2
V gene: TRBV19
CDR3 protein: CASSIRVGRLDGYTF
CDR3 DNA: TGTGCCAGTAGTATTAGAGTTGGTCGCTTGGATGGCTACACCTTC

clone size: -
D gene: TRBD1
J gene: TRBJ1-4
V gene: TRBV13
CDR3 protein: CASSRTGEGPREKLFF
CDR3 DNA: TGTGCCAGCAGCCGGACAGGGGAGGGCCCTAGAGAAAAACTGTTTTTT

clone size: once
D gene: TRBD2
J gene: TRBJ2-7
V gene: TRBV6-5
CDR3 protein: CASTPSGGAFYEQYF
CDR3 DNA: TGTGCCAGCACTCCTAGCGGGGGGGCGTTCTACGAGCAGTACTTC

clone size: -
D gene: -
J gene: TRBJ1-4
V gene: TRBV6-5
CDR3 protein: CASSLDTPTPSGKLFF
CDR3 DNA: TGTGCCAGCAGTTTAGATACACCCACCCCCTCGGGAAAACTGTTTTTT

clone size: -
D gene: TRBD1
J gene: TRBJ1-1
V gene: TRBV6-5
CDR3 protein: CASSSRGTGLNTEAFF
CDR3 DNA: TGTGCCAGCAGTTCACGTGGGACAGGGTTGAACACTGAAGCTTTCTTT

clone size: few
D gene: TRBD1
J gene: TRBJ2-5
V gene: TRBV5-4
CDR3 protein: CASSPRQGESETQYF
CDR3 DNA: TGTGCCAGCAGCCCCCGACAGGGAGAGAGCGAGACCCAGTACTTC

clone size: -
D gene: TRBD1
J gene: TRBJ2-7
V gene: TRBV7-3
CDR3 protein: CASSSQGTGPYEQYF
CDR3 DNA: TGTGCCAGCAGCTCCCAGGGGACAGGACCCTACGAGCAGTACTTC

clone size: -
D gene: TRBD1
J gene: TRBJ2-7
V gene: TRBV30
CDR3 protein: CAWARDSSYEQYF
CDR3 DNA: TGTGCCTGGGCCCGGGACAGCTCCTACGAGCAGTACTTC

clone size: once
D gene: -
J gene: TRBJ2-7
V gene: TRBV27
CDR3 protein: CASSLTSSYEQYF
CDR3 DNA: TGTGCCAGCAGTCTGACTAGCTCCTACGAGCAGTACTTC

clone size: -
D gene: -
J gene: TRBJ1-5
V gene: TRBV28
CDR3 protein: CASSLSGRGSIQPQHF
CDR3 DNA: TGTGCCAGCAGTTTATCGGGGAGGGGTAGCATTCAGCCCCAGCATTTT

clone size: few
D gene: -
J gene: TRBJ1-1
V gene: TRBV7-6
CDR3 protein: CASSLGANTEAFF
CDR3 DNA: TGTGCCAGCAGCTTAGGGGCGAACACTGAAGCTTTCTTT

clone size: -
D gene: TRBD2
J gene: TRBJ2-7
V gene: TRBV2
CDR3 protein: CASRKWGRAYEQYF
CDR3 DNA: TGTGCCAGCAGGAAGTGGGGGAGGGCTTACGAGCAGTACTTC

clone size: -
D gene: TRBD1
J gene: TRBJ1-2
V gene: TRBV28
CDR3 protein: CASTLDRGQPYGYTF
CDR3 DNA: TGTGCCAGCACCTTGGACAGGGGGCAGCCCTACGGCTACACCTTC